Listed below are T cell receptor beta chains from one sample, sequenced in a study of naive CD8 T cells in extremely preterm neonates. Only in-frame clones appear in the TCRdb table, and some are missing; sequencing was by immunoSEQ multiplex PCR. The table lists approximately 7,000 clones, 80% to 95% of them singletons. Sample: naive CD8+ T cells from cord blood. These receptors all come from a newborn in good health. The CDR3 runs from the conserved cysteine through the conserved F or W. A D gene is named only where the DNA matches it firmly. Clone size is not always given. Where it is, it says once, few, many or a class for expanded clones.

TRBJ2-7 | 16 | TRBD2 | TRBV4-1 | NA | CASSQTTGLAAHEQYF | TGCGCCAGCAGCCAAACTACGGGACTAGCTGCTCACGAGCAGTACTTC
TRBJ1-5 | 16 | NA | TRBV30 | NA | CAWSVQSGRANQPQHF | TGTGCCTGGAGTGTACAATCGGGCAGGGCCAATCAGCCCCAGCATTTT
TRBJ2-1 | 12 | NA | TRBV6-6 | NA | CASSHGAHEQFF | TGTGCCAGCAGTCACGGAGCCCACGAGCAGTTCTTC
TRBJ2-2 | 15 | TRBD2 | TRBV7-6 | NA | CASSVLATNTGELFF | TGTGCCAGCAGCGTACTAGCGACGAACACCGGGGAGCTGTTTTTT
TRBJ2-5 | 13 | NA | TRBV7-9 | NA | CASTKGGEETQYF | TGTGCCAGCACCAAGGGGGGGGAAGAGACCCAGTACTTC
TRBJ1-2 | 14 | TRBD1 | TRBV6-1 | once | CASSEGQGAYGYTF | TGTGCCAGCAGTGAAGGACAGGGGGCCTATGGCTACACCTTC
TRBJ2-7 | 13 | NA | TRBV4-1 | NA | CASSPTTGYEQYF | TGCGCCAGCAGCCCCACCACAGGCTACGAGCAGTACTTC
TRBJ1-1 | 14 | TRBD1 | TRBV5-4 | NA | CASSIQGANTEAFF | TGTGCCAGCAGCATACAGGGGGCGAACACTGAAGCTTTCTTT
TRBJ1-4 | 12 | NA | TRBV25-1 | NA | CASSARDKKLFF | TGTGCCAGCAGTGCCCGGGACAAGAAACTGTTTTTT
TRBJ1-5 | 13 | NA | TRBV27 | NA | CASSRRGGQPQHF | TGTGCCAGCAGTCGAAGGGGAGGACAGCCCCAGCATTTT
TRBJ2-7 | 14 | TRBD2 | TRBV5-6 | NA | CASSAGTMAYEQYF | TGTGCCAGCAGCGCCGGGACTATGGCCTACGAGCAGTACTTC
TRBJ2-1 | 15 | TRBD1 | TRBV5-8 | NA | CASSLGQGAYNEQFF | TGTGCCAGCAGCTTGGGACAGGGGGCTTACAATGAGCAGTTCTTC
TRBJ2-7 | 15 | NA | TRBV6-6 | NA | CASSYDSPGSYEQYF | TGTGCCAGCAGTTACGACTCCCCAGGGTCCTACGAGCAGTACTTC
TRBJ1-6 | 15 | TRBD1 | TRBV27 | NA | CASSLSRTGYSPLHF | TGTGCCAGCAGTTTATCGAGGACAGGGTATTCCCCCCTCCACTTT
TRBJ2-7 | 15 | TRBD2 | TRBV4-1 | NA | CASSTRLAGEYEQYF | TGCGCCAGCAGCACCCGACTAGCGGGAGAGTACGAGCAGTACTTC
TRBJ2-2 | 14 | NA | TRBV19 | NA | CASRDRPNTGELFF | TGTGCCAGTAGGGACAGACCCAACACCGGGGAGCTGTTTTTT
TRBJ2-7 | 14 | TRBD1 | TRBV5-8 | NA | CASSLRQGAYEQYF | TGTGCCAGCAGCTTGCGCCAGGGGGCCTACGAGCAGTACTTC
TRBJ1-2 | 15 | TRBD1 | TRBV7-7 | NA | CASSPKAGTGYGYTF | TGTGCCAGCAGCCCCAAGGCCGGGACAGGCTATGGCTACACCTTC
TRBJ1-2 | 16 | NA | TRBV19 | NA | CASSEATGPWGYGYTF | TGTGCCAGTAGTGAGGCAACAGGTCCCTGGGGCTATGGCTACACCTTC
TRBJ1-5 | 18 | TRBD1 | TRBV27 | once | CASSPLGTGRGMSQPQHF | TGTGCCAGCAGTCCCCTCGGGACAGGGAGGGGAATGAGTCAGCCCCAGCATTTT
TRBJ1-1 | 15 | NA | TRBV6-1 | NA | CASSEVGGVNTEAFF | TGTGCCAGCAGTGAAGTTGGAGGGGTGAACACTGAAGCTTTCTTT
TRBJ2-7 | 13 | TRBD1 | TRBV10-3 | NA | CAIRGQSAYEQYF | TGTGCCATCAGGGGACAGTCAGCTTACGAGCAGTACTTC
TRBJ2-7 | 14 | TRBD2 | TRBV7-9 | NA | CASSLLAGSYEQYF | TGTGCCAGCAGCTTACTAGCGGGATCCTACGAGCAGTACTTC
TRBJ2-7 | 14 | TRBD1 | TRBV5-1 | once | CASSSGTGAYEQYF | TGCGCCAGCAGCTCCGGGACAGGGGCGTACGAGCAGTACTTC
TRBJ2-1 | 13 | TRBD2 | TRBV30 | once | CASFSGRNNEQFF | TGTGCCTCCTTTAGCGGGAGAAACAATGAGCAGTTCTTC
TRBJ2-2 | 18 | TRBD2 | TRBV27 | NA | CASSPSALAATSTGELFF | TGTGCCAGCAGTCCCTCGGCCCTAGCGGCCACTTCCACCGGGGAGCTGTTTTTT